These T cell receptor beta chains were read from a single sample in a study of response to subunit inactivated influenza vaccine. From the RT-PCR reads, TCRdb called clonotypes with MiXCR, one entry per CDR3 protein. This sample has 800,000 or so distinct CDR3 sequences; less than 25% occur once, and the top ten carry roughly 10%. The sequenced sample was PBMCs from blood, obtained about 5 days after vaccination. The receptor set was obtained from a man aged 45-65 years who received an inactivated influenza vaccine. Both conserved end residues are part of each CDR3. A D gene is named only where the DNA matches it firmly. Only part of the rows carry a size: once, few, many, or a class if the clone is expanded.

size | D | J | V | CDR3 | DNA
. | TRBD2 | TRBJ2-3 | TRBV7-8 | CASSSVGGGGNTQYF | TGTGCCAGCAGCTCCGTGGGCGGGGGGGGGAATACGCAGTATTTT
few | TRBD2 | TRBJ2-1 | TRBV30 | CAWDSGIWNEQFF | TGTGCCTGGGATAGCGGGATCTGGAATGAGCAGTTCTTC
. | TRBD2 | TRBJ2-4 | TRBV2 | CASSDGGENIQYF | TGTGCCAGCAGTGACGGGGGGGAAAACATTCAGTACTTC
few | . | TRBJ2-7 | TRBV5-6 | CASSHRVLSYEQYF | TGTGCCAGCAGCCACAGGGTTCTCTCCTACGAGCAGTACTTC
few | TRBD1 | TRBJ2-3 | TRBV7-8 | CASSSHRDRVADTQYF | TGTGCCAGCAGCTCCCACCGGGACAGGGTCGCAGATACGCAGTATTTT
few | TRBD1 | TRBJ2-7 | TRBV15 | CATSRASGGFYEQYF | TGTGCCACCAGCAGAGCGTCAGGGGGCTTCTACGAGCAGTACTTC
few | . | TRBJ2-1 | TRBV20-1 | CSARGGRGTSYNEQFF | TGCAGTGCTAGAGGCGGGCGGGGTACCTCCTACAATGAGCAGTTCTTC
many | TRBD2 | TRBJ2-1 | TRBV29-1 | CSVQGGTSGYNEQFF | TGCAGCGTTCAAGGCGGGACTAGCGGCTACAATGAGCAGTTCTTC
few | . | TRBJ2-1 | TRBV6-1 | CASRKLGNEQFF | TGTGCCAGCAGAAAATTGGGCAATGAGCAGTTCTTC
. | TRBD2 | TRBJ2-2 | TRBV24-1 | CATSDPIPTSGNTGELFF | TGTGCCACCAGTGACCCCATCCCCACTAGCGGGAACACCGGGGAGCTGTTTTTT
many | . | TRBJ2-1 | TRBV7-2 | CASSLQAGTYNEQFF | TGTGCCAGCAGCTTACAAGCCGGGACCTACAATGAGCAGTTCTTC
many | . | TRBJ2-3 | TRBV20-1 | CSATSTDTQYF | TGCAGTGCTACTAGTACAGATACGCAGTATTTT
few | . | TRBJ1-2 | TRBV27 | CASSSASVYGYTF | TGTGCCAGCAGTTCGGCCTCCGTCTATGGCTACACCTTC
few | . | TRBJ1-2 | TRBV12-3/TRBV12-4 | CASSLSGTTYGYTF | TGTGCCAGCAGTTTATCGGGGACTACCTATGGCTACACCTTC
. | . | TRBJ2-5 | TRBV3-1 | CASSRRVEETQYF | TGTGCCAGCAGCCGGCGCGTTGAAGAGACCCAGTACTTC
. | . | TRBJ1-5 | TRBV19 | CASSILPLGGPNQPQHF | TGTGCCAGTAGTATTCTTCCCCTAGGGGGACCCAATCAGCCCCAGCATTTT
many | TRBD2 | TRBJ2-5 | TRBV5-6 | CASSFVLSGMSGETQYF | TGTGCCAGCAGCTTCGTTTTAAGCGGGATGTCAGGAGAGACCCAGTACTTC
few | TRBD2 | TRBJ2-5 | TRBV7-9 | CASSPPRGGREETQYF | TGTGCCAGCAGCCCACCCCGGGGCGGGAGGGAAGAGACCCAGTACTTC
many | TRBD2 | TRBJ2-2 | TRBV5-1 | CASRPGGTGELFF | TGCGCCAGCAGACCGGGGGGGACCGGGGAGCTGTTTTTT
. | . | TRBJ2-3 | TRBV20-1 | CSARQGTDTQYF | TGCAGTGCTAGACAGGGAACAGATACGCAGTATTTT
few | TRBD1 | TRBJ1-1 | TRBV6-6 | CASSYQGVEIAFF | TGTGCCAGCAGTTATCAGGGGGTGGAGATAGCTTTCTTT
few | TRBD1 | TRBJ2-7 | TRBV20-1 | CSAAQNLRQGTYEQYF | TGCAGTGCTGCTCAGAACCTCCGACAGGGGACCTACGAGCAGTACTTC
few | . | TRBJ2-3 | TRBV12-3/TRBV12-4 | CASSFRGTTDTQYF | TGTGCCAGCAGTTTTCGGGGGACGACAGATACGCAGTATTTT
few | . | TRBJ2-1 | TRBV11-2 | CASSLSGAGTYNEQFF | TGTGCCAGCAGCTTATCGGGCGCGGGAACCTACAATGAGCAGTTCTTC
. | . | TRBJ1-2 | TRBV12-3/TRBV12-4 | CASSFRSHGYTF | TGTGCCAGCAGTTTTAGGTCTCATGGCTACACCTTC
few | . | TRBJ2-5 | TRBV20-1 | CSASSMDIQETQYF | TGCAGTGCTTCATCGATGGACATCCAAGAGACCCAGTACTTC
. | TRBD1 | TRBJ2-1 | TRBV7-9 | CASSPVRTGSEQFF | TGTGCCAGCAGCCCAGTGCGGACAGGTTCTGAGCAGTTCTTC
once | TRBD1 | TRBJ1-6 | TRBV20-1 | CSARTGTGTRNSPLHF | TGCAGTGCTAGGACCGGGACAGGGACTCGTAATTCACCCCTCCACTTT
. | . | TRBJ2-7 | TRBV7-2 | CASSKLGPSTYEQYF | TGTGCCAGCAGCAAACTAGGACCGTCAACCTACGAGCAGTACTTC
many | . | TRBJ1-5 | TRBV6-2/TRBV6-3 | CASSYVGSQPQHF | TGTGCCAGCAGTTACGTAGGGAGCCAGCCCCAGCATTTT
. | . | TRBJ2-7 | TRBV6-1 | CASSEGQFSYEQYF | TGTGCCAGCAGTGAAGGCCAGTTCTCCTACGAGCAGTACTTC
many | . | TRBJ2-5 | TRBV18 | CASSQPGRDTQETQYF | TGTGCCAGCTCACAGCCTGGGCGGGACACCCAAGAGACCCAGTACTTC
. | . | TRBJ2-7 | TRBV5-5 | CASSLVYMTYEQYF | TGTGCCAGCAGCTTGGTTTACATGACCTACGAGCAGTACTTC
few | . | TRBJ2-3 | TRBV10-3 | CAISESVAFTDTQYF | TGTGCCATCAGTGAGTCGGTAGCGTTCACAGATACGCAGTATTTT
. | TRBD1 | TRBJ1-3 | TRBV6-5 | CASSYGTGDSGNTIYF | TGTGCCAGCAGTTACGGGACAGGGGACTCTGGAAACACCATATATTTT
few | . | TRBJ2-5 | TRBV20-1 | CSARALGDFQETQYF | TGCAGTGCTAGGGCCCTTGGGGACTTCCAAGAGACCCAGTACTTC
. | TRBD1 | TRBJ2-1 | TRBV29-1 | CSVEGWTGKGNEQFF | TGCAGCGTTGAAGGCTGGACAGGGAAGGGGAATGAGCAGTTCTTC
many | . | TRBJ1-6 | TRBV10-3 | CAISDDSYNSPLHF | TGTGCCATCAGCGACGACAGTTATAATTCACCCCTCCACTTT
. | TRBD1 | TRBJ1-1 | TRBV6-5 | CASSYSSRDRGPNTEAFF | TGTGCCAGCAGTTACTCGTCCCGGGACAGGGGCCCGAACACTGAAGCTTTCTTT
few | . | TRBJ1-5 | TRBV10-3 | CAISSTKSGDQPQHF | TGTGCCATCAGCTCAACAAAATCAGGGGATCAGCCCCAGCATTTT
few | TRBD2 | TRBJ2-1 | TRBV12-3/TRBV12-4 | CASSLSGGAREQFF | TGTGCCAGCAGTTTAAGCGGGGGGGCCCGGGAGCAGTTCTTC